The 10 T cell receptor beta chains below were found in one sample sequenced in a study of early T cells in non-severe SARS-CoV-2 infection. Each CDR3 protein gets one entry after TCRdb re-called the 5' RACE reads with MiXCR. The sample lists 35,000 to 50,000 distinct CDR3 sequences; about 25% were seen once. The sequencing used whole blood, collected at baseline. Receptors originate from an adult who was a healthcare worker with PCR-confirmed SARS-CoV-2 infection or an uninfected control (not recorded which).

J is TRBJ2-7 and V is TRBV12-3 or TRBV12-4; possible D gene TRBD1, 7 bases. The CDR3 sequence is 15 residues long. Trimming cost V 0 bases and J 5 bases, with 14 bases left between them. In DNA form, the CDR3 reads TGTGCCAGCAGTTTAGCGGCAGGGGGGCAGAACGAGCAGTACTTC. It yields the protein CASSLAAGGQNEQYF.

The V and J genes are TRBV7-9 and TRBJ2-2; TRBD1 or TRBD2 may be the D gene (5 bases each). V was pared by 2 bases and J by 5 bases, with 12 bases between. Germline V gene lookup returns CDR1 SEHNR and CDR2 FQNEAQ (reference sequence). The CDR3 extends over 15 amino acids. The CDR3 DNA is TGTGCCAGCAGCTTAATTGGGGGTCCGACCGGGGAGCTGTTTTTT. Residues: CASSLIGGPTGELFF.

At least ten counts were recorded for this clonotype. The chain recombines TRBV29-1 with TRBJ2-7, with 9 bases fitting TRBD1. The length of the CDR3 is 14 residues. With 6 bases clipped from V and 2 bases from J, the junction kept 8 bases outside the gene matches. Germline V CDR1 and CDR2: SQVTM, ANQGSEA. The CDR3 protein is CSVSPGQGTYEQYF. The DNA for the CDR3 is TGCAGCGTGAGCCCCGGACAGGGGACCTACGAGCAGTACTTC.

This clonotype was detected a few times. The chain uses TRBV9 and TRBJ1-5; D is possibly TRBD1 (6 bases). V lost 2 bases to trimming and J lost 6 bases, with 9 bases between them. This CDR3 region has 13 residues. CDR1 is SGDLS and CDR2 is YYNGEE in the germline V gene. CDR3 sequence: CASSVGGGQPQHF. The CDR3 DNA sequence: TGTGCCAGCAGCGTCGGGGGCGGTCAGCCCCAGCATTTT.

The chain recombines TRBV19 with TRBJ2-5, with 12 bases aligning to TRBD2. This CDR3 contains 16 residues. V shed 3 bases, J shed 2 bases, and the junction held 4 bases outside the gene matches. The germline V gene has CDR1 LNHDA and CDR2 SQIVND (reference sequence). CDR3 sequence: CASSILGLAGQETQYF. The CDR3 DNA follows: TGTGCCAGTAGTATCCTTGGACTAGCGGGGCAAGAGACCCAGTACTTC.

This clonotype was observed a few times. The V gene is TRBV5-1, the J gene TRBJ2-2, with D possibly being TRBD1 or TRBD2 (5 bases each). Trimming shortened V by 2 bases and J by 3 bases, and 11 bases separated the two germline ends. Germline V gene sequence: CDR1 SGHRS, CDR2 YFSETQ. This CDR3 region has 15 residues. This CDR3 is CASSFPGTDTGELFF. CDR3 nucleotides: TGCGCCAGCAGCTTTCCCGGGACGGACACCGGGGAGCTGTTTTTT.

The genes are TRBV30 and TRBJ1-6; D is ambiguous. V was cut by 0 bases and J by 0 bases, with 12 bases left in between. CDR3 length: 17 residues. Germline loops: CDR1 GTSNPN, CDR2 SVGIG (reference sequence). CDR3 region: CAWSVPSPSSYNSPLHF. DNA of the CDR3: TGTGCCTGGAGTGTACCCAGTCCGAGCTCCTATAATTCACCCCTCCACTTT.

V and J are TRBV11-2 and TRBJ2-7; no firm D call. Germline CDR1 reads SGHAT; CDR2 reads FQNNGV. Trimming left V 0 bases short and J 7 bases short, with 10 bases between. The CDR3 spans 13 residues. CDR3 protein: CASSLDRSGEQYF. CDR3 sequence (DNA): TGTGCCAGCAGCTTAGATCGGTCAGGAGAGCAGTACTTC. Full variable domain (remainder filled in from reference TRBV11-2 and TRBJ2-7): EAGVAQSPRYKIIEKRQSVAFWCNPISGHATLYWYQQILGQGPKLLIQFQNNGVVDDSQLPKDRFSAERLKGVDSTLKIQPAKLEDSAVYLCASSLDRSGEQYFGPGTRLTVT.

V gene TRBV20-1 combines with J gene TRBJ2-3; TRBD1 matches at 9 bases. Germline lookup yields CDR1 DFQATT and CDR2 SNEGSKA (reference sequence). The ends lost 5 bases at V and 4 bases at J; junction bases unmatched: 13. The CDR3 loop spans 16 amino acids. CDR3 amino acids: CSAATFMDRGPDTQYF. The CDR3 region has the DNA TGCAGTGCTGCCACATTTATGGACAGGGGCCCAGATACGCAGTATTTT.

The genes are TRBV10-3 and TRBJ2-7, with 10 bases aligning to TRBD1. In germline, CDR1 is ENHRY, CDR2 SYGVKD. The V gene end was trimmed by 6 bases and the J gene end by 0 bases; junction bases not matched to a gene: 5. The CDR3 consists of 15 residues. The CDR3 DNA is TGTGCCATCAGGGACGACAGGGGGCACTCCTACGAGCAGTACTTC. It encodes CAIRDDRGHSYEQYF.